This entry lists 25 T cell receptor beta chains sequenced from one sample in a study of blood T cell repertoires in COVID-19. Here immunoSEQ multiplex PCR was the method, and the copy in TCRdb shows in-frame clones only, minus some. In the table there are around 150,000 clones, about 86% of which are singletons. The source material was peripheral blood. The receptors were sampled from a woman older than 75 with acute or convalescent COVID-19.

V is TRBV6-5 and J is TRBJ1-2; unclear D gene. V dropped 2 bases and J dropped 7 bases, with 11 bases sitting between them. The CDR3 sequence is 13 residues long. CDR1 is MNHEY, CDR2 SVGAGI, per germline. CDR3: CASSYARSGGYTF. The CDR3 coding sequence is TGTGCCAGCAGTTACGCGCGGAGCGGTGGCTACACCTTC.

The chain is built from TRBV10-1 and TRBJ2-5, with D tentatively TRBD2 (7 bases). The V end was cut by 6 bases, the J end by 3 bases, with 29 bases between. Germline V lookup: CDR1 WNHNN, CDR2 SYGVQD (reference sequence). CDR3 length: 19 amino acids. The CDR3 reads CASRATSIIEGEGKETQYF. CDR3 sequence (DNA): TGCGCCAGCAGGGCGACAAGTATCATTGAGGGGGAGGGAAAAGAGACCCAGTACTTC.

This chain uses TRBV6-1 with TRBJ1-2, with 9 bases aligning to TRBD1. CDR1 and CDR2 (germline): MNHNS, SASEGT. This CDR3 is built from 14 residues. V lost 2 bases to trimming and J lost 5 bases; unmatched junction nucleotides: 3. The CDR3 protein is CASSETGTGYGYTF. In DNA, the CDR3 is TGTGCCAGCAGTGAAACCGGGACAGGGTATGGCTACACCTTC.

This chain uses TRBV28 with TRBJ1-4, with 9 bases matching TRBD1. CDR3 length equals 16 residues. Trimming took 5 bases from V and 7 from J; bases not matched to a gene: 11. Per germline, CDR1 MDHEN and CDR2 SYDVKM. The CDR3 coding sequence is TGTGCCAGCAGTCCCGCTAGGGGACAGGGAGGTGAAAAACTGTTTTTT. It codes for CASSPARGQGGEKLFF. The full variable domain, completed using reference TRBV28 and TRBJ1-4, is DVKVTQSSRYLVKRTGEKVFLECVQDMDHENMFWYRQDPGLGLRLIYFSYDVKMKEKGDIPEGYSVSREKKERFSLILESASTNQTSMYLCASSPARGQGGEKLFFGSGTQLSVL.

This clone appeared a few times. This chain links TRBV19 with TRBJ1-1; 9 nucleotides align to TRBD1. CDR1 and CDR2 from the germline V gene are LNHDA and SQIVND (reference sequence). V trimming: 6 bases; J trimming: 1 base; junction bases outside the gene matches: 3. The CDR3 contains 14 residues. CDR3 coding DNA: TGTGCCAGTAGCCGGGACAGGGCGAACACTGAAGCTTTCTTT. Amino acid sequence: CASSRDRANTEAFF.

This clone has only a few counts. The rearrangement links TRBV24-1 to TRBJ1-6; 7 bases match TRBD1. Germline V gene data show CDR1 as KGHDR and CDR2 as SFDVKD. The CDR3 is made up of 20 amino acids. V shed 0 bases and J 10 bases; nucleotides not matched to a gene: 20. In DNA form, the CDR3 reads TGTGCCACCAGTGATTTGCGTTTTACGGGACAGATCGCCAGACAGTCACCCCTCCACTTT. This translates into CATSDLRFTGQIARQSPLHF.

This clone was detected only once. The V gene is TRBV19, the J gene TRBJ2-7, with a tentative D call TRBD1 (6 bases). The CDR3 has 14 residues. Germline-derived CDR1 and CDR2 are LNHDA and SQIVND (reference sequence). Trimming cost V 3 bases and J 3 bases, with 12 bases left between them. In nucleotides, the CDR3 is TGTGCCAGTAGTATCACAGGGCAGAACTACGAGCAGTACTTC. It specifies CASSITGQNYEQYF.

The rearrangement uses TRBV7-9 and TRBJ2-1, with D perhaps TRBD1 (5 bases). The CDR3 loop spans 18 amino acids. Germline CDR1 and CDR2: SEHNR and FQNEAQ (reference sequence). The germline V and J ends were trimmed by 5 bases and 0 bases, with 20 bases remaining between them. The CDR3 loop is CASSDRQKGASSYNEQFF. The CDR3 nucleotides are TGTGCCAGCAGCGACCGCCAAAAAGGGGCGAGCTCCTACAATGAGCAGTTCTTC.

The chain recombines TRBV19 with TRBJ1-5; 9 bases are a match to TRBD1. Germline CDR1 and CDR2: LNHDA and SQIVND (reference sequence). CDR3 size: 17 residues. J gave up 5 bases and V 2 bases, and 10 bases lay outside the gene matches. The CDR3 coding sequence is TGTGCCAGTAGTATATATGTTGGGGACAGGGCCTATCAGCCCCAGCATTTT. The encoded protein is CASSIYVGDRAYQPQHF.

This clone was seen more than once but under ten times. This chain joins TRBV29-1 and TRBJ2-5; possibly TRBD2 for D (5 bases). Germline V gene data show CDR1 as SQVTM and CDR2 as ANQGSEA. V was clipped by 6 bases and J by 2 bases, with 16 bases between them. This CDR3 spans 14 amino acids. This CDR3 is CSVRVVSVQETQYF. In DNA form, the CDR3 reads TGCAGCGTGAGGGTCGTTTCGGTACAAGAGACCCAGTACTTC.

This clone was detected once. This chain uses TRBV25-1 with TRBJ2-7; 8 nucleotides line up with TRBD1. This CDR3 has 16 amino acids. V was clipped by 6 bases and J by 6 bases; unmatched bases: 16. Germline CDR1 MGHDK, CDR2 SYGVNS. The CDR3 DNA reads TGTGCCAGCAGCAGGGGGCGCGTCACGCTTCGGGGCGAGCAGTACTTC. Encoded protein: CASSRGRVTLRGEQYF.

This clone was seen more than once but under ten times. The rearrangement links TRBV5-1 to TRBJ2-1; 7 nucleotides match TRBD1. CDR3 length equals 16 residues. The V gene end was trimmed by 4 bases and the J gene end by 3 bases; junction bases not matched to a gene: 10. The germline gives CDR1 SGHRS, CDR2 YFSETQ. The CDR3 sequence is CASSKSRQGFYNEQFF. DNA for the CDR3: TGCGCCAGCAGCAAATCGCGACAGGGCTTCTACAATGAGCAGTTCTTC.

This clone appeared once. The J gene is TRBJ1-2, the V gene TRBV19; D may be TRBD1 (5 bases). This CDR3 has 12 residues. Germline V gene sequence: CDR1 LNHDA, CDR2 SQIVND (reference sequence). V was trimmed by 9 bases and J by 3 bases, leaving 11 bases between them. CDR3 DNA: TGTGCCAGCCGGGGGACGGACTATGGCTACACCTTC. Translated: CASRGTDYGYTF.

The J gene is TRBJ2-7, the V gene TRBV7-9; maybe TRBD1 (6 bases). V gave up 4 bases and J gave up 11 bases, with 6 bases separating them. CDR1 is SEHNR and CDR2 is FQNEAQ in the germline V gene (reference sequence). The CDR3 sequence is 9 residues long. The CDR3 here is CASSSGEYF. CDR3 in DNA: TGTGCCAGCAGCTCAGGGGAGTACTTC.

This clone was seen a handful of times. J is TRBJ1-5 and V is TRBV28; maybe TRBD1 (5 bases). CDR3 size: 17 residues. Germline loops: CDR1 MDHEN, CDR2 SYDVKM. V lost 5 bases and J 0 bases, leaving 17 bases between the germline ends. The CDR3 protein is CASSPSGVQYSNQPQHF. CDR3 bases: TGTGCCAGCAGTCCCTCGGGGGTACAGTATAGCAATCAGCCCCAGCATTTT.

This sequence joins TRBV6-6 and TRBJ1-6, with 7 nucleotides matching TRBD1. The CDR3 has 21 amino acids. V trimming: 6 bases; J trimming: 10 bases; junction bases outside the gene matches: 30. Germline CDR1 reads MNHNY; CDR2 reads SVGAGI (reference sequence). CDR3 in DNA: TGTGCCAGCAGCGTTAGGGGGACAGAATCTCGACTAATTCGTGGATTGTCACCCCTCCACTTT. It specifies CASSVRGTESRLIRGLSPLHF.

The rearrangement joins TRBV24-1 to TRBJ2-1, with a tentative D call TRBD1 (6 bases). Trimming left V 10 bases short and J 9 bases short, with 18 bases between. This CDR3 is built from 13 residues. Germline V gene lookup returns CDR1 KGHDR and CDR2 SFDVKD. DNA of the CDR3: TGTGCCACATCTCGCCACAGGGATGGTGAGCAGTTCTTC. Protein product: CATSRHRDGEQFF.

The rearrangement uses TRBV6-6 and TRBJ1-5; no reliable D call. With 3 bases removed from V and 2 bases from J, the gap between germline ends came to 5 bases. Germline V CDR1 and CDR2: MNHNY, SVGAGI (reference sequence). This CDR3 region has 13 residues. Written as DNA, the CDR3 is TGTGCCAGCAGTTATGTAGGCAATCAGCCCCAGCATTTT. It encodes CASSYVGNQPQHF.

J is TRBJ2-5 and V is TRBV5-8, with 10 positions matching TRBD2. The CDR3 is 17 residues long. The ends lost 4 bases at V and 5 bases at J; junction bases unmatched: 14. Germline assignment: CDR1 SGHTS and CDR2 YDEGEE. DNA for the CDR3: TGTGCCAGCAGCCCAGGGTCCAGCGGGAGGGCCGACGAGACCCAGTACTTC. This codes for CASSPGSSGRADETQYF. Complete variable domain (other parts from reference TRBV5-8 and TRBJ2-5): EAGVTQSPTHLIKTRGQQATLRCSPISGHTSVYWYQQALGLGLQFLLWYDEGEERNRGNFPPRFSGRQFPNYSSELNVNALELEDSALYLCASSPGSSGRADETQYFGPGTRLLVL.

This clone was seen a few times. The chain recombines TRBV19 with TRBJ1-3; D is uncertain. Germline V lookup: CDR1 LNHDA, CDR2 SQIVND (reference sequence). The CDR3 is made up of 12 amino acids. The germline V and J ends were trimmed by 5 bases and 0 bases, with 2 bases remaining between them. CDR3 in amino acids: CASSRSGNTIYF. The CDR3 region has the DNA TGTGCCAGTAGTCGCTCTGGAAACACCATATATTTT.

The V call is TRBV5-4, the J call TRBJ2-7; TRBD2 aligns across 7 bases. The length of the CDR3 is 15 residues. Trimming at V came to 0 bases and at J to 3 bases, leaving 6 bases not matched to a gene. The germline V gene has CDR1 SGHNT and CDR2 YYREEE (reference sequence). In DNA form, the CDR3 reads TGTGCCAGCAGCTTGGATTTGTCTAGCGGCTACGAGCAGTACTTC. Amino acid sequence: CASSLDLSSGYEQYF.

The chain couples TRBV18 to TRBJ2-3, with 10 bases aligning to TRBD2. This CDR3 is built from 15 residues. CDR1 KGHSH and CDR2 LQKENI come from the germline V gene. J gave up 2 bases and V 3 bases, and 2 bases lay outside the gene matches. CDR3 nucleotide sequence: TGTGCCAGCTCACCTCTAGCGGGAGTCACAGATACGCAGTATTTT. It yields the protein CASSPLAGVTDTQYF.

V usage is TRBV24-1 and J usage is TRBJ1-2; possibly TRBD1 for D (6 bases). The CDR3 extends over 12 amino acids. V dropped 10 bases and J dropped 4 bases, with 12 bases sitting between them. CDR1 and CDR2 from the germline V gene are KGHDR and SFDVKD. The CDR3 sequence is CATGDTLYGYTF. DNA for the CDR3: TGTGCCACTGGGGACACCCTCTATGGCTACACCTTC.

The gene calls are TRBV5-1 and TRBJ1-1; D is unclear. CDR1 is SGHRS, CDR2 YFSETQ, per germline. The CDR3 runs 15 residues. V gave up 0 bases and J gave up 7 bases, with 16 bases separating them. This CDR3 is CASSLDQAGRSEAFF. DNA of the CDR3: TGCGCCAGCAGCTTGGATCAGGCAGGTCGAAGTGAAGCTTTCTTT.

This clone was observed once. The chain uses TRBV5-4 and TRBJ2-7; 9 bases map to TRBD2. The germline V gene has CDR1 SGHNT and CDR2 YYREEE (reference sequence). Trimming at V came to 0 bases and at J to 5 bases, leaving 6 bases not matched to a gene. CDR3 size: 15 residues. This CDR3 reads CASSLEAGGSHEQYF. The CDR3 nucleotides read TGTGCCAGCAGCTTGGAGGCGGGGGGGAGCCACGAGCAGTACTTC.